This T cell receptor (beta chain) was captured in a study of CD8+CD57+ T cells in acquired aplastic anemia. Study-wide background: CD4+ and CD8+ cells, once sorted, gave DNA averaging 3.2 ug. Study-level results: CD8+ Simpson's diversity did not differ significantly between patients and controls. Overlap between patients and controls comprised just under 30 CD8+ CDR3 sequences.

In patients chosen for sequencing, flow cytometry had shown CD8+CD57+ cell expansion. CDR3 and TCR beta VDJ profiling relied on genomic DNA as the template. MiXCR, run by TCRdb on the reads, gives a single entry per CDR3 protein. The data show over 150,000 distinct CDR3 sequences, roughly 65% seen once. The CDR3 is 11 amino acids. With 2 bases removed from V and 8 bases from J, the gap between germline ends came to 4 bases. The germline gives CDR1 ENHRY, CDR2 SYGVKD. The sample holds a few counts of this clonotype. What it binds is unknown. The chain links TRBV10-3 to TRBJ2-1; D gene unclear. The receptor comes from a human donor with aplastic anemia. The sequencing input was sorted CD4+, CD8+, or CD8+CD57+ T cells (not recorded which) from PBMCs. CDR3 loop: CAISETDEQFF. In DNA form, the CDR3 reads TGTGCCATCAGTGAGACCGATGAGCAGTTCTTC.